This TCR beta chain appears in the sequencing data of a study of response to subunit inactivated influenza vaccine (dated by TCRdb to the late 2010s). With regard to the full study: To follow how T cells responded to a trivalent subunit inactivated influenza vaccine, the researchers relied on deep quantitative profiling of the T cell receptor repertoire. General study outcomes and caveats: The authors proposed that each seasonal influenza vaccination may bring in only a limited number of new T cells.

The sample holds many counts of this clonotype. Its antigen is still unknown. No base-level quality is on record; no much larger clone is a single base apart. Libraries came from RT-PCR. Sequencing instrument: Illumina HiSeq 2500. TCRdb reanalyzed the raw reads on its own, using fastp at Q25 for trimming and MiXCR for clone calling, and kept in-frame beta chains. When rows share a CDR3 protein, they turn into one entry using the most common DNA and genes. Within this sample are more than 150,000 distinct CDR3 sequences, with around 9% of them counted one time only. Clones ranked in the top ten supply around 9.9% of the sample. Reading from cysteine to phenylalanine, the CDR3 counts 14 amino acids. The CDR3 DNA has 42 bases and is translated from base 1. CDR1 and CDR2 were assigned from the germline V gene (reference sequence) as DFQATT and SNEGSKA. Germline trimming amounts to 3 bases on V and 6 bases on J, with 8 as the count of junction bases outside the gene matches.

Recombination connected TRBV20-1 to TRBJ2-3; TRBD1 agrees with 8 junctional bases. The source of this sequence is a man in his fifties or sixties who received an inactivated influenza vaccine. Donor details come from another sample of the same person, matched by shared clones. Specimen: non-naive T cells sorted from PBMCs, collected on the day of vaccination. The sample's cell subset or site, from its label and the paper: memory T cell fraction. The nucleotide sequence is TGCAGTGCTAGTACCCCGGACAGGGTGGATACGCAGTATTTT. The resulting protein is CSASTPDRVDTQYF.